One and the same sample provided the 20 T cell receptor beta chains below, sequenced in a study of blood T cells in healthy people across ages. Together with a sample-barcoded 5' primer, a J-beta primer mix was included in a second PCR lasting about 6 to 11 cycles. TCRdb used MiXCR to reprocess the 5' RACE reads, holding one entry per CDR3 protein. The table has roughly 1,700,000 distinct CDR3 sequences, 28% seen once. Sample: blood. The receptor set was obtained from a woman in her twenties or thirties in good health.

V and J are TRBV12-3 or TRBV12-4 and TRBJ2-4; D tentatively fits TRBD1 or TRBD2 (5 bases each). This CDR3 is built from 17 residues. With 5 bases removed from V and 3 bases from J, the gap between germline ends came to 20 bases. The CDR3 nucleotides are TGTGCCAGCAGTCCACCTTTCTGGGAGAGGGGCAAAAACATTCAGTACTTC. It codes for CASSPPFWERGKNIQYF.

A few counts support this clonotype. The chain carries TRBV7-9 and TRBJ2-7; D remains unclear. This CDR3 comprises 14 residues. Trimming removed 1 base from V and 9 bases from J, with 16 bases in between. The germline V gene has CDR1 SEHNR and CDR2 FQNEAQ (reference sequence). The CDR3 protein is CASSLGLDRTWQYF. Here the CDR3 DNA reads TGTGCCAGCAGCTTAGGCCTAGACCGCACGTGGCAGTACTTC.

This clonotype was recorded many times. The genes are TRBV7-2 and TRBJ1-4; the match to TRBD1 covers 7 bases. The CDR3 is 15 amino acids. The germline V gene has CDR1 SGHTA and CDR2 FQGNSA. The junction had 6 bases not matched to a gene; V was cut back by 5 bases and J by 3 bases. As DNA, the CDR3 is TGTGCCAGCAGCCCACAGACAGGGCCTAATGAAAAACTGTTTTTT. It encodes CASSPQTGPNEKLFF. Full variable domain (remainder filled in from reference TRBV7-2 and TRBJ1-4): GAGVSQSPSNKVTEKGKDVELRCDPISGHTALYWYRQSLGQGLEFLIYFQGNSAPDKSGLPSDRFSAERTGGSVSTLTIQRTQQEDSAVYLCASSPQTGPNEKLFFGSGTQLSVL.

The chain links TRBV12-3 or TRBV12-4 to TRBJ2-2; 13 positions match TRBD2. CDR3 length equals 17 residues. With 6 bases clipped from V and 4 bases from J, the junction kept 8 bases outside the gene matches. The CDR3 loop reads CASSIELAGGGTGELFF. CDR3 nucleotides: TGTGCCAGCAGCATCGAACTAGCGGGAGGGGGCACCGGGGAGCTGTTTTTT.

Many counts were recorded for this clonotype. The chain combines TRBV6-6 with TRBJ2-1; 10 bases agree with TRBD1. Germline V lookup: CDR1 MNHNY, CDR2 SVGAGI (reference sequence). This CDR3 contains 15 residues. Losses at the gene ends were 6 bases for V and 5 bases for J; bases not matched to a gene: 7. The CDR3 DNA follows: TGTGCCAGCAGCCGGGGGACAGGGGTAAACAATGAGCAGTTCTTC. Translation: CASSRGTGVNNEQFF.

A remark on this clonotype: A much larger clonotype is one base distant, so this may be a read error. V is TRBV4-3 and J is TRBJ2-1; D is perhaps TRBD2 (5 bases). With 0 bases removed from V and 5 bases from J, the gap between germline ends came to 11 bases. This CDR3 is 15 amino acids long. Germline-derived CDR1 and CDR2 are LGHNA and YSLEER. The CDR3: CASSQEAWENNEQFF. CDR3 nucleotides: TGCGCCAGCAGCCAAGAGGCGTGGGAGAACAATGAGCAGTTCTTC.

In this sample, this clonotype turned up many times. The chain uses TRBV2 and TRBJ2-7; D perhaps matches TRBD1 (6 bases). Germline CDR1 SNHLY, CDR2 FYNNEI. The CDR3 is made up of 14 amino acids. V was clipped by 6 bases and J by 1 base, with 13 bases between them. CDR3 loop: CASSLWTVSYEQYF. For the CDR3, the DNA is TGTGCCAGCAGCCTTTGGACAGTATCCTACGAGCAGTACTTC.

This chain links TRBV10-1 with TRBJ1-2, with TRBD1 matching 8 bases. The CDR3 has 17 residues. Germline CDR1 and CDR2: WNHNN and SYGVQD (reference sequence). V lost 0 bases and J lost 0; bases outside the gene matches: 6. DNA of the CDR3: TGCGCCAGCAGTGAGTCGAGAGGGACAGGAACTAACTATGGCTACACCTTC. This encodes CASSESRGTGTNYGYTF.

This clonotype has more than one count but fewer than ten. The chain links TRBV12-3 or TRBV12-4 to TRBJ2-7, with 12 bases aligning to TRBD1. This CDR3 is built from 17 residues. J gave up 1 base and V 2 bases, and 6 bases lay outside the gene matches. The CDR3 spells CASSLNSGQGASYEQYF. The CDR3 DNA reads TGTGCCAGCAGTTTAAACTCGGGACAGGGGGCTTCCTACGAGCAGTACTTC.

In this sample, this clonotype turned up many times. The chain recombines TRBV20-1 with TRBJ2-7; D is perhaps TRBD1 or TRBD2 (5 bases each). The CDR3 length is 13 residues. Germline CDR1 DFQATT, CDR2 SNEGSKA (reference sequence). The CDR3 spells CSGSGTDRYEQYF. The CDR3 DNA reads as TGCAGCGGTTCCGGGACGGACCGTTACGAGCAGTACTTC.

The chain joins TRBV7-8 to TRBJ2-4, with 8 nucleotides matching TRBD2. V was pared by 1 base and J by 0 bases, with 14 bases of the junction left unmatched. Germline V gene sequence: CDR1 SGHVS, CDR2 FQNEAQ. The CDR3 sequence is 20 residues long. The CDR3: CASSLVAGIIAGGAKNIQYF. The CDR3, as DNA: TGTGCCAGCAGCTTAGTAGCGGGAATTATAGCCGGCGGAGCCAAAAACATTCAGTACTTC.

The chain joins TRBV5-5 to TRBJ1-5, with TRBD1 as a possible D gene (5 bases). Germline CDR1 reads SGHKS; CDR2 reads YYEKEE (reference sequence). This CDR3 contains 16 residues. Trimming removed 4 bases from V and 0 bases from J, with 14 bases in between. The CDR3 reads CASSVGTADSNQPQHF. The CDR3 coding sequence is TGTGCCAGCAGCGTCGGGACCGCAGATAGCAATCAGCCCCAGCATTTT.

This clonotype has just a few counts. The V call is TRBV11-2, the J call TRBJ2-7; D might be TRBD1 (5 bases). Germline V gene lookup returns CDR1 SGHAT and CDR2 FQNNGV. V lost 1 base and J lost 4, with 14 bases in between. The CDR3 loop spans 15 amino acids. CDR3 sequence reads: CASSLGPATAYEQYF. CDR3 DNA sequence: TGTGCCAGCAGCTTAGGGCCCGCGACAGCTTACGAGCAGTACTTC.

The chain combines TRBV6-1 with TRBJ1-5, with TRBD1 identical over 7 bases. This CDR3 contains 14 residues. CDR1 MNHNS and CDR2 SASEGT come from the germline V gene. V lost 1 base and J lost 6; bases outside the gene matches: 3. CDR3 in amino acids: CASSEGSGGQPQHF. CDR3 DNA sequence: TGTGCCAGCAGTGAAGGGTCAGGGGGTCAGCCCCAGCATTTT.

V is TRBV11-2 and J is TRBJ1-6; no clear D. Per the germline V gene, CDR1 is SGHAT and CDR2 is FQNNGV. This CDR3 contains 13 residues. V was cut by 2 bases and J by 10 bases, with 9 bases left in between. The CDR3, as DNA: TGTGCCAGCAGCTTATCGGATAGATCACCCCTCCACTTT. It codes for CASSLSDRSPLHF.

V gene TRBV7-2 combines with J gene TRBJ2-5, with D perhaps assigned TRBD1 or TRBD2 (6 bases each). Germline CDR1 is SGHTA and CDR2 is FQGNSA. Deletions cut 1 base from V and 11 bases from J, with 11 bases between. The CDR3 consists of 12 residues. The CDR3 nucleotides read TGTGCCAGCAGCTTAGATAGGGGGGTGCAGTACTTC. Amino acid sequence: CASSLDRGVQYF.

This clonotype was detected many times. The rearrangement uses TRBV12-3 or TRBV12-4 and TRBJ2-7; no clear D gene. Trimming left V 5 bases short and J 6 bases short, with 11 bases between. The CDR3 spans 12 residues. CDR3: CASSRTRGEQYF. The CDR3, as DNA: TGTGCCAGCAGTCGTACTCGAGGCGAGCAGTACTTC.

This chain connects TRBV12-3 or TRBV12-4 to TRBJ1-2, with D tentatively TRBD1 (5 bases). CDR3 length: 14 amino acids. Deletions cut 6 bases from V and 8 bases from J, with 19 bases between. Written as DNA, the CDR3 is TGTGCCAGCAGCCCCAGCCGGGACCGTCTAGGCTACACCTTC. Residues: CASSPSRDRLGYTF.

This clonotype has just one count. The chain combines TRBV27 with TRBJ2-7; TRBD2 matches at 8 bases. Germline lookup yields CDR1 MNHEY and CDR2 SMNVEV (reference sequence). V lost 4 bases to trimming and J lost 3 bases; unmatched junction nucleotides: 8. The CDR3 has 15 residues. The CDR3 protein is CASSSSAGAVYEQYF. The CDR3 DNA is TGTGCCAGCAGTTCGTCAGCGGGGGCTGTCTACGAGCAGTACTTC.

The CDR3 nucleotides are TGCAGTGCTAGTAGACCAACCCAGAACACTGAAGCTTTCTTT. It codes for CSASRPTQNTEAFF. The chain recombines TRBV20-1 with TRBJ1-1; D remains ambiguous. Germline V gene data show CDR1 as DFQATT and CDR2 as SNEGSKA (reference sequence). This CDR3 is 14 amino acids long. Trimming took 3 bases from V and 1 from J, leaving 12 bases between them.